The clone carrying this TCR beta chain was recorded many times. Its antigen is still unknown. Indicated time point: newly diagnosed GD, antithyroid drugs for less than 3 months. After RNA was extracted from PBMCs, the TCR library was made from it. The data derive from a study of regulatory T cells in long-lasting Graves disease. Study-wide results and caveats: New patients shared fewer public clonotypes (approximately 970) than persistent patients did (2,741).

Arm-PCR of CDR3 regions and iRepertoire HTBI primers were the basis on which TCR beta libraries were built. TCRdb analysed the multiplex PCR reads with MiXCR anew, one entry per CDR3 protein. The sample has 350,000 to 450,000 distinct CDR3 sequences, 12% seen once; the top ten hold 18%. Separately, the same data were catalogued under a study of T cells in Graves' hyperthyroidism and ophthalmopathy. As reported in that work: In blood, most of the thyroid clonotypes expanded above 0.001 were also present.

This sequence was found in a woman aged 18 to 35 with Graves disease. The sample in question was peripheral blood mononuclear cells (PBMCs), obtained at new diagnosis, from a patient treated with antithyroid drugs.

The CDR3 region has the DNA TGTGCCAGCAGCCAACCCGGGACAAAAGGCGAGGCTTTCTTT. Translating it yields CASSQPGTKGEAFF. The V call is TRBV3-1, the J call TRBJ1-1; perhaps TRBD1 as D (6 bases). V lost 2 bases, J lost 11 bases, and 18 bases lay in between. The CDR3 contains 14 residues. Germline V gene sequence: CDR1 LGHDT, CDR2 YNNKEL (reference sequence). The variable domain in full, completed from reference TRBV3-1 and TRBJ1-1, reads DTAVSQTPKYLVTQMGNDKSIKCEQNLGHDTMYWYKQDSKKFLKIMFSYNNKELIINETVPNRFSPKSPDKAHLNLHINSLELGDSAVYFCASSQPGTKGEAFFGQGTRLTVV.